This TCR beta chain derives from a study of cytomegalovirus exposure and HLA in healthy donors. Study-wide results and caveats: Subsequent analysis showed first-cohort TCR clusters tending to co-occur in 95 to 150 validation repertoires. The majority of TCR sequences were rare, yet some public TCRs appeared in many donors. The listing of 150 or so TCR beta chains classed them as cytomegalovirus-associated.

Germline CDR1 reads MDHEN; CDR2 reads SYDVKM. Deletions cut 7 bases from V and 2 bases from J, with 6 bases between. The CDR3 consists of 12 residues. Among the 120 or so subjects of the validation cohort, separate from the 666-subject first cohort, were the donors. Clones were sequenced by immunoSEQ multiplex PCR, and TCRdb holds only the in-frame ones, with some missing. The sample carries 100,000 to 150,000 clones, about 90% recorded once. Of note for this clone: Antigen specificity is unknown.

The V call is TRBV28, the J call TRBJ1-5; D remains unclear. Sequencing used PBMCs. This TCR was sampled from a young woman in good health and CMV-seronegative. Here the CDR3 reads CASKRGNQPQHF. The CDR3 DNA is TGTGCCAGCAAGCGGGGCAATCAGCCCCAGCATTTT.